The T cell receptor beta chain under discussion was sequenced for a study of glioma-infiltrating T cells. This clonotype came up many times. Its antigen is not identified. Study-level findings and limits: Non-neoplastic patients had below-expected tissue-blood divergence, while all gliomas exceeded expectation.

The iRepertoire nested amplicon-rescue multiplex PCR amplified TCR alpha and beta CDR3s from RNA. In TCRdb, the multiplex PCR reads were re-called with MiXCR into one record per CDR3 protein. The profile shows about 190,000 distinct CDR3 sequences, 30% to 40% of them singletons. The clonotype comes from a human donor with low-grade glioma or glioblastoma, undergoing nonglioma brain surgery, or in good health (not recorded which). Sequencing input: glioma tissue, nonneoplastic brain tissue, or PBMCs (not recorded which).

The CDR3: CASSLRLGTSSETQYF. The CDR3 region has the DNA TGTGCCAGCAGCTTACGACTAGGGACTAGTTCTGAGACCCAGTACTTC. V and J are TRBV7-2 and TRBJ2-5, with 8 positions matching TRBD2. Germline-derived CDR1 and CDR2 are SGHTA and FQGNSA. This CDR3 spans 16 amino acids. The junction had 10 bases not matched to a gene; V was cut back by 2 bases and J by 5 bases.